The entry that follows covers one T cell receptor (beta chain) sequence. Its target is unknown. The data derive from a study of monozygotic twins with inflammatory bowel disease. Whole-study findings and limits: Patients with IBD had less TCRbeta diversity (inverse Simpson) than their healthy co-twins.

This CDR3 has 15 amino acids. From germline, CDR1 is LGHDT and CDR2 YNNKEL (reference sequence). cDNA was produced in eight separate reactions per sample. Template switching was used to attach UMIs, which incorporated a 6-nucleotide sample barcode. TCRdb re-called the 5' RACE reads and gives one entry per CDR3 protein, without DNA. The repertoire shows just over 300,000 distinct CDR3 sequences; the top ten hold roughly 5.3%. This clonotype was obtained from a human donor with ulcerative colitis or Crohn's disease, or a healthy co-twin of an affected twin (not recorded which). The chain recombines TRBV3-1 with TRBJ2-3; TCRdb calls TRBD1, which cannot be checked without DNA. Sequencing was performed on blood. This CDR3 reads CASSRRTGNTDTQYF.